These T cell receptor beta chains were read from a single sample in a study of immune heterogeneity within non-small cell lung tumors. Each CDR3 protein gets one entry after TCRdb re-called the multiplex PCR reads with MiXCR. The sample has about 7,200 distinct CDR3 sequences, 22% seen once. The sample comprised lung tumor tissue. These receptors all come from a man in his 60s with non-small cell lung cancer. Each CDR3 is given without its conserved first and last residue. The order of the fields is D gene, V gene, J gene, CDR3 protein. The D gene is left open where the match is weak.

.,TRBV2,TRBJ1-1,ASSELGDPNTEAF
.,TRBV19,TRBJ1-5,ASSIDLGTRGKINQPQH
.,TRBV7-9,TRBJ1-5,ASQWICNQPQH
.,TRBV7-8,TRBJ1-5,ASSLRPAAINQPQH
.,TRBV4-1,TRBJ1-1,ASSQGSSNTEAF
.,TRBV19,TRBJ1-2,ASSRRQDFVYGYT
TRBD2,TRBV28,TRBJ2-7,ASRSGTRITYEQY
.,TRBV20-1,TRBJ1-6,SARGAAKSSYNSPLH
.,TRBV2,TRBJ1-5,ASSVGADTNQPQH
TRBD1,TRBV12-3/TRBV12-4,TRBJ2-7,ASSRLGGTGKYEQY
.,TRBV11-2,TRBJ2-3,ASSGRSLGFPTSTDTQY
.,TRBV7-3,TRBJ2-2,ASSPLGGGMVTGELF
.,TRBV3-1,TRBJ2-6,ASSQEGTGANVLT
.,TRBV12-3/TRBV12-4,TRBJ2-5,ASSLRETQY
TRBD1,TRBV27,TRBJ2-3,ASSLWGGGQGSTDTQY
.,TRBV28,TRBJ2-3,ASNFQGTDTQY
TRBD2,TRBV10-3,TRBJ2-5,AISRQLAGGVGGQETQY
.,TRBV7-2,TRBJ1-3,ASSFYTTRTAGNTIY
.,TRBV5-4,TRBJ1-1,ASGPQNTEAF
.,TRBV11-3,TRBJ2-5,ASSLDDQETQY
.,TRBV5-1,TRBJ2-2,ASSSRGGWDTGELF
.,TRBV14,TRBJ2-7,ASRLPPESGGNSYEQY
.,TRBV11-3,TRBJ2-2,ASSPGGGSTGELF
.,TRBV28,TRBJ1-1,ANRTGHREAF
.,TRBV2,TRBJ1-3,ASSESAPGTTIY
TRBD2,TRBV2,TRBJ2-7,ASSENSGIVGEQY
TRBD1,TRBV4-1,TRBJ1-5,ASSQSTGEGQPQH
.,TRBV7-9,TRBJ1-1,ASSSHRGTEAF
TRBD1,TRBV5-4,TRBJ2-1,ASSLRDRSSYNEQF
.,TRBV12-3/TRBV12-4,TRBJ2-1,ASSPSGRAINEHF